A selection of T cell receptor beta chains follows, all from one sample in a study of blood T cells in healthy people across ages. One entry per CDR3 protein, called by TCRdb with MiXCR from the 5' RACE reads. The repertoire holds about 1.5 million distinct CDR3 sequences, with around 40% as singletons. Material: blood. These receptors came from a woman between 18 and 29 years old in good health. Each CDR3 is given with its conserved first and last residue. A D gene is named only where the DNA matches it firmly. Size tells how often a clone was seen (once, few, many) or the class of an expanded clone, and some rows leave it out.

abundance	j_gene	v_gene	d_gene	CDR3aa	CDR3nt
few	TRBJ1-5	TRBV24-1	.	CATSNGPQPQHF	TGTGCCACCAGTAACGGGCCACAGCCCCAGCATTTT
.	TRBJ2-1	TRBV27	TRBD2	CASSLGTSGRVGNEQFF	TGTGCCAGCAGTCTTGGGACTAGCGGGAGGGTAGGGAATGAGCAGTTCTTC
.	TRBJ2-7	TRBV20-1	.	CSAATGLSSYNEQYF	TGCAGTGCGGCAACGGGACTGAGCTCCTACAATGAGCAGTACTTC
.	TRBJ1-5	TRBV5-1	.	CASSLESGQPQHF	TGCGCCAGCAGCTTGGAGAGCGGTCAGCCCCAGCATTTT
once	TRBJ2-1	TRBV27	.	CASSDQQGLSYNEQFF	TGTGCCAGCAGTGATCAGCAGGGGCTCTCCTACAATGAGCAGTTCTTC
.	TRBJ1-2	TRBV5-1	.	CASSPSTSNYGYTF	TGCGCCAGCAGCCCATCGACATCTAACTATGGCTACACCTTC
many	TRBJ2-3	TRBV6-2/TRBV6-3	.	CASSYLNGASTDTQYF	TGTGCCAGCAGTTACCTCAACGGGGCTAGCACAGATACGCAGTATTTT
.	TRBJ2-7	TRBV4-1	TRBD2	CASSPLTSGSHEQYF	TGCGCCAGCAGCCCACTTACTAGCGGGAGCCACGAGCAGTACTTC
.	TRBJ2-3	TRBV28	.	CASSPGGSTGVTDTQYF	TGTGCCAGCAGTCCCGGGGGGTCGACAGGGGTCACAGATACGCAGTATTTT
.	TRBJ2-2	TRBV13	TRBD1	CASSHRDRVRTGELFF	TGTGCCAGCAGCCACCGGGACAGGGTTCGAACCGGGGAGCTGTTTTTT
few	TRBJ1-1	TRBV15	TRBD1	CATSSGQGGTEAFF	TGTGCCACCAGCAGCGGACAGGGAGGCACTGAAGCTTTCTTT
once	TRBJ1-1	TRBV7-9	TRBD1	CASSFQGGTTEAFF	TGTGCCAGCAGCTTCCAGGGGGGGACCACTGAAGCTTTCTTT
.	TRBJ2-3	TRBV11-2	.	CASSSEVGARGDTQYF	TGTGCCAGCAGCTCAGAGGTGGGGGCACGAGGGGATACGCAGTATTTT
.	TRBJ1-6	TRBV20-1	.	CSARDRRHGNSPLHF	TGCAGTGCTAGAGATCGGAGACACGGCAATTCACCCCTCCACTTT
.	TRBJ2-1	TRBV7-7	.	CASSLDRGTEQFF	TGTGCTAGCAGCTTAGATCGCGGCACTGAGCAGTTCTTC
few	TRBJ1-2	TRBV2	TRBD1	CASRETGGVYGYTF	TGTGCCAGCAGAGAGACAGGGGGCGTCTATGGCTACACCTTC
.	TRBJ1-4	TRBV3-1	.	CASSLLGKLFF	TGTGCCAGCAGCCTCCTCGGAAAACTGTTTTTT
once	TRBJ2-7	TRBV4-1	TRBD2	CASSQVFPTSGDYNEQYF	TGCGCCAGCAGCCAAGTGTTCCCTACTAGCGGTGACTACAATGAGCAGTACTTC
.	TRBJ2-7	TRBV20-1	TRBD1	CSASGTGKVEGLYEQYF	TGCAGTGCTTCCGGGACAGGGAAGGTCGAGGGTCTCTACGAGCAGTACTTC
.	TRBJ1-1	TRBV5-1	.	CASSPDRDGAFF	TGCGCCAGCAGCCCGGACCGGGATGGAGCTTTCTTT